This is a list of T cell receptor beta chains from one sample in a study of T cell repertoires in cytomegalovirus infection. TCRdb re-analysed the reads in MiXCR, keeping a single row per CDR3 protein. The data contain some 920,000 distinct CDR3 sequences, 30% to 40% of them singletons. Antigens of these TCRs are unknown. Sequencing used cultured CD8+ T cells from PBMCs, obtained from culture after CMV antigen stimulation. Receptor source: a human donor in good health (CMV status not recorded). Some clones in this sample may be carry-over from other donors' samples. Each CDR3 is given with its conserved first and last residue. Fields, in order: J gene, D gene, V gene, clone size, CDR3 protein, CDR3 DNA. The D gene is left open where the match is weak. Clone sizes are given selectively: once, few, many, or a class where the clone is expanded.

J gene: TRBJ1-5
D gene: TRBD1
V gene: TRBV6-2/TRBV6-3
clone size: NA
CDR3 protein: CASKTGIGYSNQPQHF
CDR3 DNA: TGTGCCAGCAAGACAGGGATTGGGTATAGCAATCAGCCCCAGCATTTT

J gene: TRBJ2-5
D gene: TRBD2
V gene: TRBV28
clone size: NA
CDR3 protein: CASSLSPAGGLEETQYF
CDR3 DNA: TGTGCCAGCAGTTTATCCCCAGCGGGGGGGCTAGAAGAGACCCAGTACTTC

J gene: TRBJ1-5
D gene: NA
V gene: TRBV20-1
clone size: once
CDR3 protein: CSAYRRGWQGLNSNQPQHF
CDR3 DNA: TGCAGTGCTTATCGTAGGGGTTGGCAGGGCTTGAATAGCAATCAGCCCCAGCATTTT

J gene: TRBJ2-5
D gene: NA
V gene: TRBV7-9
clone size: many
CDR3 protein: CASRNGGFYETQYF
CDR3 DNA: TGTGCCAGCCGTAACGGGGGATTTTATGAGACCCAGTACTTC

J gene: TRBJ2-7
D gene: NA
V gene: TRBV6-6
clone size: few
CDR3 protein: CASSYETYEQYF
CDR3 DNA: TGTGCCAGCAGTTACGAAACCTACGAGCAGTACTTC

J gene: TRBJ2-5
D gene: NA
V gene: TRBV2
clone size: NA
CDR3 protein: CASSEGRGQETQYF
CDR3 DNA: TGTGCCAGCAGTGAGGGTCGAGGCCAAGAGACCCAGTACTTC

J gene: TRBJ2-1
D gene: NA
V gene: TRBV27
clone size: NA
CDR3 protein: CASSSYTSYNEQFF
CDR3 DNA: TGTGCCAGCAGTTCATATACCTCCTACAATGAGCAGTTCTTC

J gene: TRBJ1-5
D gene: NA
V gene: TRBV19
clone size: NA
CDR3 protein: CASSISGFSNQPQHF
CDR3 DNA: TGTGCCAGTAGTATATCGGGTTTCAGCAATCAGCCCCAGCATTTT

J gene: TRBJ2-5
D gene: NA
V gene: TRBV3-1
clone size: NA
CDR3 protein: CASSRAQPTEETQYF
CDR3 DNA: TGTGCCAGCAGCCGCGCCCAGCCAACCGAAGAGACCCAGTACTTC

J gene: TRBJ1-5
D gene: NA
V gene: TRBV20-1
clone size: NA
CDR3 protein: CSASYSNQPQHF
CDR3 DNA: TGCAGTGCTAGCTACAGCAATCAGCCCCAGCATTTT

J gene: TRBJ1-6
D gene: TRBD1
V gene: TRBV6-2/TRBV6-3
clone size: NA
CDR3 protein: CATQDRVRSPLHF
CDR3 DNA: TGTGCCACCCAAGACAGGGTTCGATCACCCCTCCACTTT

J gene: TRBJ2-4
D gene: NA
V gene: TRBV12-3/TRBV12-4
clone size: few
CDR3 protein: CASSFWVESSAKNIQYF
CDR3 DNA: TGTGCCAGCAGTTTCTGGGTGGAGAGCTCGGCCAAAAACATTCAGTACTTC

J gene: TRBJ2-1
D gene: NA
V gene: TRBV3-1
clone size: few
CDR3 protein: CASSQVPSSYNEQFF
CDR3 DNA: TGTGCCAGCAGCCAAGTTCCGAGCTCCTACAATGAGCAGTTCTTC

J gene: TRBJ2-7
D gene: NA
V gene: TRBV28
clone size: few
CDR3 protein: CASTQEDPPYEQYF
CDR3 DNA: TGTGCCAGCACCCAGGAGGATCCTCCCTACGAGCAGTACTTC

J gene: TRBJ2-2
D gene: TRBD1
V gene: TRBV7-9
clone size: many
CDR3 protein: CASSPPGQGGTGELFF
CDR3 DNA: TGTGCCAGCAGCCCGCCGGGACAGGGTGGCACCGGGGAGCTGTTTTTT

J gene: TRBJ2-2
D gene: NA
V gene: TRBV7-9
clone size: many
CDR3 protein: CASSTPGRDTGELFF
CDR3 DNA: TGTGCCAGCAGCACCCCAGGCCGGGACACCGGGGAGCTGTTTTTT

J gene: TRBJ2-7
D gene: NA
V gene: TRBV12-3/TRBV12-4
clone size: many
CDR3 protein: CASSLQGTYEQYF
CDR3 DNA: TGTGCCAGCAGTTTACAGGGGACTTACGAGCAGTACTTC

J gene: TRBJ1-5
D gene: NA
V gene: TRBV11-1
clone size: NA
CDR3 protein: CASARSASQPQHF
CDR3 DNA: TGTGCCAGCGCCCGGTCCGCCTCTCAGCCCCAGCATTTT

J gene: TRBJ1-4
D gene: TRBD1
V gene: TRBV6-5
clone size: few
CDR3 protein: CASSYSLGQGATSEKLFF
CDR3 DNA: TGTGCCAGCAGTTACTCCCTGGGACAGGGGGCTACGAGTGAAAAACTGTTTTTT

J gene: TRBJ2-7
D gene: NA
V gene: TRBV15
clone size: few
CDR3 protein: CATSKLPGHSYEQYF
CDR3 DNA: TGTGCCACCAGCAAACTCCCGGGACACTCCTACGAGCAGTACTTC

J gene: TRBJ1-2
D gene: NA
V gene: TRBV10-3
clone size: NA
CDR3 protein: CAISELEAGESGNYGYTF
CDR3 DNA: TGTGCCATCAGTGAGTTAGAAGCAGGGGAGTCGGGAAACTATGGCTACACCTTC

J gene: TRBJ2-3
D gene: NA
V gene: TRBV28
clone size: few
CDR3 protein: CASSPFPGPDTQYF
CDR3 DNA: TGTGCCAGCAGCCCTTTCCCGGGCCCAGATACGCAGTATTTT

J gene: TRBJ2-7
D gene: NA
V gene: TRBV7-2
clone size: few
CDR3 protein: CASSPRDTLYEQYF
CDR3 DNA: TGTGCCAGCAGCCCCCGGGACACCCTCTACGAGCAGTACTTC

J gene: TRBJ2-2
D gene: NA
V gene: TRBV12-3/TRBV12-4
clone size: NA
CDR3 protein: CASSLTGMTGELFF
CDR3 DNA: TGTGCCAGCAGTCTAACAGGGATGACCGGGGAGCTGTTTTTT

J gene: TRBJ2-7
D gene: NA
V gene: TRBV5-6
clone size: NA
CDR3 protein: CASSVFISTYLYEQYF
CDR3 DNA: TGTGCCAGCAGCGTTTTCATATCTACATACCTCTACGAGCAGTACTTC

J gene: TRBJ2-1
D gene: TRBD1
V gene: TRBV28
clone size: few
CDR3 protein: CASSYPRGRGIADEQFF
CDR3 DNA: TGTGCCAGCAGTTACCCCCGGGGCAGGGGGATTGCGGATGAGCAGTTCTTC

J gene: TRBJ1-1
D gene: NA
V gene: TRBV12-3/TRBV12-4
clone size: NA
CDR3 protein: CASSAAGIGTEAFF
CDR3 DNA: TGTGCCAGCAGCGCCGCGGGCATAGGCACTGAAGCTTTCTTT

J gene: TRBJ2-1
D gene: NA
V gene: TRBV7-6
clone size: NA
CDR3 protein: CASSLDQYNEQFF
CDR3 DNA: TGTGCCAGCAGCTTAGACCAGTACAATGAGCAGTTCTTC

J gene: TRBJ1-1
D gene: NA
V gene: TRBV5-5
clone size: few
CDR3 protein: CASSSRGRHTEAFF
CDR3 DNA: TGTGCCAGCAGCTCCCGAGGGCGCCACACTGAAGCTTTCTTT

J gene: TRBJ2-1
D gene: NA
V gene: TRBV6-1
clone size: NA
CDR3 protein: CASSEYEGGQDEQFF
CDR3 DNA: TGTGCCAGCAGTGAATATGAGGGGGGGCAGGATGAGCAGTTCTTC

J gene: TRBJ1-1
D gene: NA
V gene: TRBV7-2
clone size: many
CDR3 protein: CASSLPRGPEAFF
CDR3 DNA: TGTGCCAGCAGCCTACCGAGGGGACCTGAAGCTTTCTTT

J gene: TRBJ1-1
D gene: NA
V gene: TRBV6-1
clone size: few
CDR3 protein: CASSGEEGLRTEAFF
CDR3 DNA: TGTGCCAGCAGTGGCGAGGAGGGGCTAAGGACTGAAGCTTTCTTT

J gene: TRBJ1-1
D gene: NA
V gene: TRBV10-3
clone size: NA
CDR3 protein: CAISESSTGNTEAFF
CDR3 DNA: TGTGCCATCAGTGAGTCGTCGACAGGGAACACTGAAGCTTTCTTT

J gene: TRBJ1-2
D gene: NA
V gene: TRBV4-1
clone size: few
CDR3 protein: CASHEGQSYSF
CDR3 DNA: TGCGCCAGCCACGAGGGGCAATCCTACTCCTTC

J gene: TRBJ2-2
D gene: TRBD1
V gene: TRBV25-1
clone size: NA
CDR3 protein: CASSGDREKSGELFF
CDR3 DNA: TGTGCCAGCAGTGGAGACAGGGAGAAGTCCGGGGAGCTGTTTTTT

J gene: TRBJ2-7
D gene: TRBD1
V gene: TRBV4-1
clone size: NA
CDR3 protein: CASSQGPTGGWDEQYF
CDR3 DNA: TGCGCCAGCAGCCAAGGACCTACAGGGGGCTGGGACGAGCAGTACTTC

J gene: TRBJ2-1
D gene: TRBD2
V gene: TRBV4-1
clone size: NA
CDR3 protein: CASSQGTSGAHSEQFF
CDR3 DNA: TGCGCCAGCAGCCAAGGGACTAGCGGGGCCCACAGTGAGCAGTTCTTC

J gene: TRBJ2-7
D gene: TRBD1
V gene: TRBV12-3/TRBV12-4
clone size: NA
CDR3 protein: CASSFLLWGTGDSYEQYF
CDR3 DNA: TGTGCCAGCAGTTTCCTTCTTTGGGGGACAGGGGACTCCTACGAGCAGTACTTC

J gene: TRBJ1-2
D gene: NA
V gene: TRBV6-1
clone size: many
CDR3 protein: CASTRGDGYTF
CDR3 DNA: TGTGCCAGCACCCGGGGGGATGGCTACACCTTC

J gene: TRBJ2-5
D gene: NA
V gene: TRBV6-2/TRBV6-3
clone size: NA
CDR3 protein: CASSYSVFEEETQYF
CDR3 DNA: TGTGCCAGCAGTTACTCAGTCTTTGAGGAAGAGACCCAGTACTTC

J gene: TRBJ1-1
D gene: TRBD1
V gene: TRBV6-5
clone size: few
CDR3 protein: CASSYNGGGITEAFF
CDR3 DNA: TGTGCCAGCAGTTACAACGGAGGGGGCATCACTGAAGCTTTCTTT

J gene: TRBJ2-5
D gene: NA
V gene: TRBV6-8
clone size: NA
CDR3 protein: CASSYSHPYVQETQYF
CDR3 DNA: TGTGCCAGCAGTTACTCCCACCCGTACGTCCAAGAGACCCAGTACTTC

J gene: TRBJ2-5
D gene: NA
V gene: TRBV15
clone size: few
CDR3 protein: CATSRDRTYGTQYF
CDR3 DNA: TGTGCCACCAGCAGGGACCGGACCTACGGGACCCAGTACTTC

J gene: TRBJ2-1
D gene: NA
V gene: TRBV7-6
clone size: NA
CDR3 protein: CASSLSDLGGPGNEQFF
CDR3 DNA: TGTGCCAGCAGCTTATCCGACCTCGGGGGGCCTGGGAATGAGCAGTTCTTC

J gene: TRBJ2-5
D gene: TRBD2
V gene: TRBV7-6
clone size: NA
CDR3 protein: CASSLAWAGVQETQYF
CDR3 DNA: TGTGCCAGCAGCTTAGCCTGGGCGGGGGTCCAAGAGACCCAGTACTTC

J gene: TRBJ1-2
D gene: TRBD1
V gene: TRBV7-3
clone size: NA
CDR3 protein: CVSSGTGSEYGYTF
CDR3 DNA: TGTGTCAGCAGCGGGACAGGGAGCGAGTATGGCTACACCTTC

J gene: TRBJ2-5
D gene: NA
V gene: TRBV6-5
clone size: few
CDR3 protein: CASNPSRLSETQYF
CDR3 DNA: TGTGCCAGCAACCCTTCAAGACTATCGGAGACCCAGTACTTC

J gene: TRBJ2-1
D gene: NA
V gene: TRBV6-6
clone size: few
CDR3 protein: CASSSRQVGNEQFF
CDR3 DNA: TGTGCCAGCAGTAGCAGACAGGTTGGAAATGAGCAGTTCTTC

J gene: TRBJ1-4
D gene: NA
V gene: TRBV4-1
clone size: few
CDR3 protein: CASSRYWDGGGTYPSATNEKLFF
CDR3 DNA: TGCGCCAGCAGCCGATATTGGGACGGGGGGGGGACTTACCCCTCTGCAACTAATGAAAAACTGTTTTTT

J gene: TRBJ2-1
D gene: NA
V gene: TRBV10-3
clone size: NA
CDR3 protein: CAISESGGPIDEQFF
CDR3 DNA: TGTGCCATCAGTGAGTCCGGGGGGCCTATCGATGAGCAGTTCTTC

J gene: TRBJ1-4
D gene: NA
V gene: TRBV18
clone size: NA
CDR3 protein: CASSPSAGSAPSEKLFF
CDR3 DNA: TGTGCCAGCTCACCCTCGGCCGGGTCGGCGCCTAGTGAAAAACTGTTTTTT

J gene: TRBJ1-5
D gene: TRBD1
V gene: TRBV6-6
clone size: NA
CDR3 protein: CASSYPHGTENQPQHF
CDR3 DNA: TGTGCCAGCAGTTACCCCCATGGGACAGAGAATCAGCCCCAGCATTTT

J gene: TRBJ1-2
D gene: TRBD1
V gene: TRBV20-1
clone size: NA
CDR3 protein: CSARDLDRGADGYTF
CDR3 DNA: TGCAGTGCTAGAGACCTGGACAGGGGCGCTGATGGCTACACCTTC

J gene: TRBJ1-4
D gene: TRBD1
V gene: TRBV7-9
clone size: few
CDR3 protein: CASSFRQGEPTNEKLFF
CDR3 DNA: TGTGCCAGCAGCTTTAGACAGGGGGAACCAACTAATGAAAAACTGTTTTTT

J gene: TRBJ2-7
D gene: NA
V gene: TRBV7-9
clone size: NA
CDR3 protein: CASSLSGPEQYF
CDR3 DNA: TGTGCCAGCAGCTTAAGTGGTCCCGAGCAGTACTTC

J gene: TRBJ1-1
D gene: NA
V gene: TRBV12-3/TRBV12-4
clone size: NA
CDR3 protein: CASSLWVAEAFF
CDR3 DNA: TGTGCCAGCAGTTTATGGGTGGCTGAAGCTTTCTTT

J gene: TRBJ2-1
D gene: TRBD2
V gene: TRBV11-3
clone size: NA
CDR3 protein: CASSLDPVRRGVIVNEQFF
CDR3 DNA: TGTGCCAGCAGCTTAGATCCAGTCCGGCGGGGGGTAATCGTGAATGAGCAGTTCTTC

J gene: TRBJ2-2
D gene: NA
V gene: TRBV12-3/TRBV12-4
clone size: many
CDR3 protein: CASSRSTGELFF
CDR3 DNA: TGTGCCAGCAGCCGAAGTACCGGGGAGCTGTTTTTT

J gene: TRBJ1-1
D gene: NA
V gene: TRBV4-1
clone size: NA
CDR3 protein: CASSHVHPLTEAFF
CDR3 DNA: TGCGCCAGCAGCCATGTCCATCCGTTGACTGAAGCTTTCTTT